The 23 T cell receptor beta chains reported below all come from one sample, sequenced in a study of CD8+ T cells in alopecia areata. The treatment: oral pan-JAK inhibitor, 5-10 mg twice daily. cDNA serving as the sequencing template came from extracted, reverse transcribed RNA. TCRdb's copy holds only in-frame clones and misses some; the assay was immunoSEQ multiplex PCR. The table records some 180,000 clones, around 49% of them present only once. Sample: CD8+ T cells sorted from blood, taken at week 52, from a patient treated with tofacitinib. The receptor set was obtained from a human donor with alopecia areata.

The chain carries TRBV30 and TRBJ2-3; no reliable D call. The V gene's germline CDR1 is GTSNPN and CDR2 SVGIG (reference sequence). The CDR3 runs 12 residues. The ends were cut back, 2 bases at V and 2 bases at J, with 5 bases in the middle. The CDR3 coding sequence is TGTGCCTGGAGTATCCACACAGATACGCAGTATTTT. Protein: CAWSIHTDTQYF.

The chain recombines TRBV30 with TRBJ2-7, with 10 bases fitting TRBD2. V lost 7 bases, J lost 1 base, and 13 bases stayed unmatched. The CDR3 totals 16 residues. CDR1 GTSNPN and CDR2 SVGIG come from the germline V gene (reference sequence). The CDR3 is CASLNSGGPKSYEQYF. The CDR3 bases are TGTGCCTCCCTAAATAGCGGGGGGCCAAAATCCTACGAGCAGTACTTC.

This clone was seen only a few times. The rearrangement links TRBV5-1 to TRBJ1-1, with D maybe TRBD1 (5 bases). Germline values: CDR1 SGHRS, CDR2 YFSETQ. This CDR3 has 13 amino acids. V lost 2 bases to trimming and J lost 6 bases, with 11 bases between them. CDR3 sequence: CASSFQGAPEAFF. The DNA for the CDR3 is TGCGCCAGCAGCTTCCAGGGCGCCCCTGAAGCTTTCTTT.

This clone was seen a handful of times. The chain links TRBV21-1 to TRBJ2-5; the table gives TRBD2 as D, unverified against the DNA. TRBV21-1 is labeled a pseudogene. CDR3 length: 15 residues. CDR3 DNA: TGTGCCAGCAGCAAACTAGCGGGGGGGCAAGAGACCCAGTACTTC. This encodes CASSKLAGGQETQYF.

This clone was counted only a few times. The chain is built from TRBV4-2 and TRBJ2-1; either TRBD1 or TRBD2 may supply D (5 bases each). The CDR3 covers 14 residues. Germline-derived CDR1 and CDR2 are LGHNA and YNFKEQ. The germline V and J ends were trimmed by 0 bases and 4 bases, with 7 bases remaining between them. The CDR3 protein is CASSQDGGYNEQFF. CDR3 DNA sequence: TGTGCCAGCAGCCAAGATGGGGGATACAATGAGCAGTTCTTC.

This clone was observed a handful of times. The V call is TRBV11-2, the J call TRBJ2-7; 9 bases agree with TRBD1. Germline CDR1 reads SGHAT; CDR2 reads FQNNGV. The length of the CDR3 is 16 residues. The trim removed 1 base at V and 2 bases at J, leaving 6 bases unmatched. CDR3: CASSLVGTGTTYEQYF. In DNA, the CDR3 is TGTGCCAGCAGCTTAGTTGGGACAGGGACCACCTACGAGCAGTACTTC.

The chain uses TRBV23-1 and TRBJ2-5; D perhaps matches TRBD1 (6 bases). TRBV23-1 is recorded as an ORF, its role being uncertain. Trimming took off 7 bases at V and 3 bases at J, with 12 bases between the two ends. The CDR3 length is 13 residues. CDR3 nucleotides: TGCGCCAGCATTAGGACAGAAAAAGAGACCCAGTACTTC. Translated: CASIRTEKETQYF.

Only a few counts were recorded for this clone. This chain uses TRBV2 with TRBJ2-7; weak D call: TRBD1 (6 bases). This CDR3 region has 19 residues. V was clipped by 10 bases and J by 0 bases, with 31 bases between them. The germline V gene encodes CDR1 SNHLY and CDR2 FYNNEI. Here the CDR3 DNA reads TGTGCCACCGGTCCCCGACAGGTATCGGATCTGGGGCTCTCCTACGAGCAGTACTTC. Amino acid sequence: CATGPRQVSDLGLSYEQYF.

This sequence joins TRBV25-1 and TRBJ2-3, with 7 positions matching TRBD2. CDR1 and CDR2 from the germline V gene are MGHDK and SYGVNS. The CDR3 runs to 12 residues. J was trimmed by 3 bases and V by 8 bases; bases with no gene match: 2. This chain's CDR3 is CASQRGTDTQYF. In nucleotides, the CDR3 is TGTGCCAGCCAGCGGGGTACAGATACGCAGTATTTT.

The J gene is TRBJ2-1, the V gene TRBV29-1; perhaps TRBD2 as D (5 bases). This CDR3 comprises 14 residues. Germline CDR1 is SQVTM and CDR2 is ANQGSEA. V was trimmed by 4 bases and J by 7 bases, leaving 17 bases between them. The DNA for the CDR3 is TGCAGCGTTGCCGGATCGAACGAGGGAAATGAGCAGTTCTTC. It codes for CSVAGSNEGNEQFF.

This clone was found a few times. This rearrangement joins TRBV5-4 to TRBJ1-2; D possibly corresponds to TRBD1 (5 bases). The ends were cut back, 5 bases at V and 2 bases at J, with 16 bases in the middle. This CDR3 is built from 15 residues. The germline V gene encodes CDR1 SGHNT and CDR2 YYREEE (reference sequence). CDR3 in DNA: TGTGCCAGCAGGGCCATGGGGACGTCAAACTATGGCTACACCTTC. This sequence encodes CASRAMGTSNYGYTF.

The chain carries TRBV6-1 and TRBJ2-7; the D is unclear. This CDR3 has 13 amino acids. V lost 8 bases and J 2 bases, leaving 13 bases between the germline ends. The germline V gene encodes CDR1 MNHNS and CDR2 SASEGT. The CDR3: CASVLGVAYEQYF. CDR3 nucleotide sequence: TGTGCCAGCGTCCTTGGTGTCGCCTACGAGCAGTACTTC.

The V gene is TRBV6-1, the J gene TRBJ2-7, with TRBD2 as a possible D gene (7 bases). Trimming stripped 7 bases from V and 4 bases from J, with 14 bases between. Germline V gives CDR1 MNHNS, CDR2 SASEGT. The length of the CDR3 is 13 residues. The CDR3 loop reads CASTRGAVYEQYF. Written as DNA, the CDR3 is TGTGCCAGCACCCGGGGGGCGGTTTACGAGCAGTACTTC.

V is TRBV9 and J is TRBJ2-1; TRBD1 matches 8 bases. Trimming at V came to 2 bases and at J to 10 bases, leaving 8 bases not matched to a gene. This CDR3 spans 14 amino acids. Germline CDR1 SGDLS, CDR2 YYNGEE. CDR3 sequence (DNA): TGTGCCAGCAGCGTCGACAGGGGATTTGGAGAGCAGTTCTTC. It yields the protein CASSVDRGFGEQFF.

The chain employs TRBV5-5 and TRBJ1-5; 7 nucleotides match TRBD1. The CDR3 has 14 residues. Germline lookup yields CDR1 SGHKS and CDR2 YYEKEE (reference sequence). V gave up 5 bases and J gave up 6 bases; unmatched junction bases: 8. The CDR3 DNA reads as TGTGCCAGCAGTCAGGCCAGGGGGGGTCAGCCCCAGCATTTT. Protein: CASSQARGGQPQHF.

The rearrangement links TRBV9 to TRBJ2-1, with 7 bases identical to TRBD2. The CDR3 has 16 residues. V was pared by 0 bases and J by 3 bases, with 6 bases of the junction left unmatched. Germline V CDR1 and CDR2: SGDLS, YYNGEE. CDR3 protein: CASSVDPSGYYNEQFF. The DNA for the CDR3 is TGTGCCAGCAGCGTAGACCCTAGCGGATACTACAATGAGCAGTTCTTC.

This clone was counted only a few times. This chain joins TRBV7-9 and TRBJ2-3; tentatively, D is TRBD1 (6 bases). CDR1 and CDR2 (germline): SEHNR, FQNEAQ (reference sequence). Trimming shortened V by 5 bases and J by 0 bases, and 12 bases separated the two germline ends. The CDR3 spans 15 residues. CDR3 region: CASSARQESTDTQYF. The CDR3, as DNA: TGTGCCAGCAGCGCGAGACAGGAGAGCACAGATACGCAGTATTTT.

CDR3 residues: CASSLGTGANEQFF. DNA of the CDR3: TGTGCCAGCAGTTTAGGGACAGGGGCCAATGAGCAGTTCTTC. This rearrangement joins TRBV27 to TRBJ2-1, with TRBD1 matching over 10 bases. The CDR3 sequence is 14 residues long. The germline V gene has CDR1 MNHEY and CDR2 SMNVEV (reference sequence). The V segment lost 2 bases and the J segment 6 bases; nucleotides outside the gene matches: 1.

V is TRBV6-7 and J is TRBJ2-3; a weak D match, TRBD2 (6 bases). TRBV6-7 is known as an ORF, though its function is uncertain. The ends were cut back, 6 bases at V and 2 bases at J, with 9 bases in the middle. This CDR3 has 13 residues. CDR3 coding DNA: TGTGCCAGCAGGCGGGGTATCACAGATACGCAGTATTTT. As protein: CASRRGITDTQYF.

This clone was counted only a few times. The chain carries TRBV19 and TRBJ2-5, with D possibly being TRBD2 (5 bases). This CDR3 is 12 amino acids long. V lost 1 base to trimming and J lost 5 bases, with 5 bases between them. Germline CDR1 reads LNHDA; CDR2 reads SQIVND (reference sequence). The CDR3 protein is CASSIGGETQYF. DNA for the CDR3: TGTGCCAGTAGTATAGGCGGGGAGACCCAGTACTTC.

This rearrangement joins TRBV30 to TRBJ2-1; TRBD2 might be the D (5 bases). CDR1 and CDR2 from the germline V gene are GTSNPN and SVGIG (reference sequence). Trimming cost V 4 bases and J 0 bases, with 10 bases left between them. The CDR3 totals 14 residues. In nucleotides, the CDR3 is TGTGCCTGGAACGTGGGGAGCTCCTACAATGAGCAGTTCTTC. It codes for CAWNVGSSYNEQFF.

About this clone itself: Other DNA sequences in the sample encode the same CDR3. The chain couples TRBV5-1 to TRBJ2-7; D possibly corresponds to TRBD2 (5 bases). With 2 bases removed from V and 2 bases from J, the gap between germline ends came to 8 bases. Germline V gives CDR1 SGHRS, CDR2 YFSETQ. This CDR3 is built from 13 residues. The CDR3 DNA sequence: TGCGCCAGCAGCTTAGACGGGGCCTACGAGCAGTACTTC. It is translated as CASSLDGAYEQYF.

This sequence joins TRBV13 and TRBJ1-2, with 12 bases matching TRBD1. V trimming: 0 bases; J trimming: 8 bases; junction bases outside the gene matches: 7. Germline V CDR1 and CDR2: PRHDT, FYEKMQ (reference sequence). The CDR3 length is 16 residues. CDR3: CASSLGPGTGGQGYTF. The CDR3 nucleotides are TGTGCCAGCAGCTTAGGTCCCGGGACAGGGGGCCAGGGCTACACCTTC.